The entry that follows covers one T cell receptor beta chain sequence. These data originate in a study of lymphopenia after photon versus proton radiotherapy. There are 15 residues in the CDR3. CDR1 and CDR2 from the germline V gene are KGHSH and LQKENI. With 2 bases removed from V and 6 bases from J, the gap between germline ends came to 14 bases. Only in-frame clones appear in the TCRdb table, and some are missing; sequencing was by immunoSEQ multiplex PCR. This table has around 70,000 clones, approximately 91% appearing once. The sample in question was peripheral blood, obtained from a patient treated with photon-based radiotherapy. The J gene is TRBJ2-1, the V gene TRBV18; possible D gene TRBD1, 6 bases. The sequence derives from a woman aged 65 to 85 with pancreatic cancer. CDR3 in DNA: TGTGCCAGCTCACCAGACATGTTAGGGGGCAATGAGCAGTTCTTC. Translation gives CASSPDMLGGNEQFF.